Shown below are 9 T cell receptor beta chains from a single sample sequenced in a study of vaccination and CD4 T cells after COVID-19. The antigens for these receptors are not known. The Oncomine TCR Beta short-read assay generated sequence data from the DNA of cultured CD4+ T cells. TCRdb used MiXCR to reprocess the PCR reads, holding one entry per CDR3 protein. The sample consists of some 13,000 distinct CDR3 sequences, roughly 40% of them appearing once. The treatment was: approximately 11-day PBMC culture with coronavirus spike peptide pools or control peptides (ViraFEST assay). Sequences were obtained from CD4+ T cells from blood, cultured in vitro. The source is a human donor who had recovered from COVID-19.

This clonotype was observed a handful of times. This sequence joins TRBV19 and TRBJ1-2; 8 bases match TRBD1. V was pared by 0 bases and J by 2 bases, with 20 bases of the junction left unmatched. The germline gives CDR1 LNHDA, CDR2 SQIVND (reference sequence). The CDR3 spans 21 residues. Here the CDR3 DNA reads TGTGCCAGTAGTATAGATAGGACAGGGCAAGCCCTGGGATGGAGGAACTATGGCTACACCTTC. Translated, it gives CASSIDRTGQALGWRNYGYTF.

V is TRBV4-1 and J is TRBJ2-3; D not certain. This CDR3 comprises 16 residues. The germline V gene encodes CDR1 MGHRA and CDR2 YSYEKL. Trimming stripped 0 bases from V and 4 bases from J, with 14 bases between. In DNA, the CDR3 is TGCGCCAGCAGCCAAGACAGGATCGGGTATTCAGATACGCAGTATTTT. Translation: CASSQDRIGYSDTQYF.

This clonotype has only a few counts. This chain links TRBV20-1 with TRBJ1-6; D unclear. V was trimmed by 0 bases and J by 0 bases, leaving 9 bases between them. This CDR3 has 16 residues. Germline values: CDR1 DFQATT, CDR2 SNEGSKA (reference sequence). This CDR3 is CSARDLASSYNSPLHF. The CDR3 bases are TGCAGTGCTAGAGATTTGGCGAGCTCCTATAATTCACCCCTCCACTTT.

This clonotype was observed a handful of times. The chain uses TRBV19 and TRBJ1-2; the D gene is possibly TRBD1 (6 bases). V lost 5 bases to trimming and J lost 8 bases, with 21 bases between them. The CDR3 spans 15 residues. Germline V gene lookup returns CDR1 LNHDA and CDR2 SQIVND (reference sequence). In nucleotides, the CDR3 is TGTGCCAGTAGTCTAGGCCAGGGGACAAATGAAGGCTACACCTTC. It codes for CASSLGQGTNEGYTF.

This clonotype has just one count. This could be a read error, since a much larger clone is one nucleotide away. The chain couples TRBV2 to TRBJ2-2; possible D gene TRBD2, 6 bases. Per the germline V gene, CDR1 is SNHLY and CDR2 is FYNNEI. The CDR3 length is 14 residues. Deletions cut 6 bases from V and 6 bases from J, with 14 bases between. The CDR3 DNA reads TGTGCCAGCAGAGCGGACTATATGGCCGGGGAGCTGTTTTTT. Residues: CASRADYMAGELFF.

The chain employs TRBV7-2 and TRBJ2-1; 8 bases fit TRBD2. This CDR3 comprises 17 residues. The V gene's germline CDR1 is SGHTA and CDR2 FQGNSA. J lost 4 bases, V lost 5 bases, and 13 bases had no gene match. The CDR3 loop reads CASSPGTGGHLYNEQFF. The CDR3 bases are TGTGCCAGCAGCCCAGGGACGGGGGGGCACCTATACAATGAGCAGTTCTTC.

The genes are TRBV19 and TRBJ1-1, with TRBD1 matching 7 bases. The CDR3 has 14 residues. Germline V lookup: CDR1 LNHDA, CDR2 SQIVND (reference sequence). Trimming removed 5 bases from V and 1 base from J; junction bases left unmatched: 4. Here the CDR3 DNA reads TGTGCCAGTAGTTTCGGGACAGCGAACACTGAAGCTTTCTTT. Translating it yields CASSFGTANTEAFF.

This clonotype was found a few times. The chain uses TRBV7-2 and TRBJ1-2; D is ambiguous. Trimming left V 4 bases short and J 6 bases short, with 12 bases between. Germline CDR1 is SGHTA and CDR2 is FQGNSA. This CDR3 has 13 residues. CDR3: CASSYLLDNGYTF. In DNA, the CDR3 is TGTGCCAGCAGCTACCTTCTGGATAATGGCTACACCTTC.

V usage is TRBV5-5 and J usage is TRBJ2-5; D possibly matches TRBD1 or TRBD2 (6 bases each). Germline-derived CDR1 and CDR2 are SGHKS and YYEKEE (reference sequence). V lost 6 bases and J lost 5, with 20 bases in between. This CDR3 contains 15 residues. CDR3 sequence: CASILTGGNQETQYF. DNA of the CDR3: TGTGCCAGCATCCTCACCGGGGGCAATCAGGAGACCCAGTACTTC.